One and the same sample provided the 10 T cell receptor beta chains below, sequenced in a study of CD8 T cells in ankylosing spondylitis (dated by TCRdb to about 2017). The library was obtained by 5' RACE. The data were produced on an Illumina HiSeq 2500. TCRdb ran its own pipeline on the public reads, namely fastp trimming at Q25 and MiXCR clone calling, and kept in-frame beta chains. Each CDR3 protein gets just one entry, which takes the most common genes and DNA from the rows behind it. Counted in this sample were approximately 260,000 distinct CDR3 sequences; about 18% of them appeared once. Together, the top ten hold about a third of the sample. The sample taken for sequencing was blood, either unsorted or a sorted T cell fraction (not recorded which). The origin of the receptors is a male donor with ankylosing spondylitis or in good health (not recorded which).

The rearrangement links TRBV12-3 or TRBV12-4 to TRBJ1-2; D call uncertain. The CDR3 is 11 amino acids. Trimming removed 3 bases at V and 6 bases at J, with 5 bases between. CDR3 in amino acids: CASSFGDGYTF. CDR3 bases: TGTGCCAGCAGTTTCGGGGATGGCTACACCTTC.

This clonotype was counted ten times or more. V and J are TRBV4-2 and TRBJ2-7, with D tentatively TRBD1 (6 bases). Deletions cut 4 bases from V and 1 base from J, with 11 bases between. This CDR3 spans 14 amino acids. Germline V gene data show CDR1 as LGHNA and CDR2 as YNFKEQ. The CDR3 sequence is CASSPLQGSYEQYF. Written as DNA, the CDR3 is TGTGCCAGCAGCCCGTTACAGGGTTCCTACGAGCAGTACTTC.

V and J are TRBV5-1 and TRBJ2-7, with D possibly matching TRBD2 (6 bases). Germline V gene data show CDR1 as SGHRS and CDR2 as YFSETQ. Trimming took off 0 bases at V and 0 bases at J, with 10 bases between the two ends. The CDR3 extends over 15 amino acids. DNA of the CDR3: TGCGCCAGCAGCTTGGAAGGCGGGAACTCCTACGAGCAGTACTTC. As protein: CASSLEGGNSYEQYF.

This clonotype was counted once. This chain's CDR3 is CASSLAAVAGVKDTQYF. DNA of the CDR3: TGTGCCAGCAGCTTAGCTGCGGTGGCGGGAGTCAAAGATACGCAGTATTTT. This chain links TRBV7-2 with TRBJ2-3; 7 nucleotides align to TRBD2. The CDR3 runs to 17 residues. With V trimmed by 0 bases and J by 5 bases, 11 bases remained unmatched. Germline CDR1 is SGHTA and CDR2 is FQGNSA.

This chain uses TRBV6-1 with TRBJ2-7; 12 nucleotides align to TRBD1. The CDR3 consists of 16 residues. Per germline, CDR1 MNHNS and CDR2 SASEGT. The junction had 8 bases not matched to a gene; V was cut back by 6 bases and J by 2 bases. CDR3 protein: CASSRPGTGGTYEQYF. The CDR3 nucleotides are TGTGCCAGCAGCCGTCCCGGGACAGGGGGCACCTACGAGCAGTACTTC.

This clonotype was observed many times. The chain couples TRBV29-1 to TRBJ2-1; no clear D gene. The germline V and J ends were trimmed by 1 base and 0 bases, with 10 bases remaining between them. The CDR3 extends over 15 amino acids. Germline CDR1 and CDR2: SQVTM and ANQGSEA. The CDR3 here is CSVEGLQSSYNEQFF. CDR3 bases: TGCAGCGTTGAAGGCCTACAGAGCTCCTACAATGAGCAGTTCTTC.

This clonotype has just a few counts. The J gene is TRBJ2-3, the V gene TRBV29-1; no reliable D call. Germline V gene data show CDR1 as SQVTM and CDR2 as ANQGSEA. The CDR3 contains 13 residues. The CDR3 loop is CTVLGVFTDTQYF. The CDR3 DNA reads as TGCACCGTCCTTGGGGTTTTCACAGATACGCAGTATTTT.

In this sample, this clonotype turned up a few times. The V call is TRBV4-1, the J call TRBJ2-7, with TRBD1 identical over 8 bases. The CDR3 spans 15 residues. V lost 1 base and J lost 5; bases outside the gene matches: 7. Germline loops: CDR1 MGHRA, CDR2 YSYEKL. The CDR3 protein is CASSQGQGLWDEQYF. The CDR3, as DNA: TGCGCCAGCAGCCAAGGACAGGGGCTTTGGGACGAGCAGTACTTC.

Many counts were recorded for this clonotype. The rearrangement uses TRBV12-3 or TRBV12-4 and TRBJ2-7; TRBD1 matches 9 bases. This CDR3 is 14 amino acids long. V lost 3 bases, J lost 3 bases, and 3 bases stayed unmatched. The CDR3 loop reads CASSLGTGLYEQYF. For the CDR3, the DNA is TGTGCCAGCAGTTTGGGGACAGGGCTCTACGAGCAGTACTTC.

This clonotype was observed many times. Here the CDR3 reads CASSPGTGGDAPLHF. In DNA, the CDR3 is TGTGCCAGCAGTCCTGGGACAGGGGGCGATGCACCCCTCCACTTT. This chain links TRBV12-3 or TRBV12-4 with TRBJ1-6; 12 bases fit TRBD1. V lost 5 bases to trimming and J lost 11 bases; unmatched junction nucleotides: 7. There are 15 residues in the CDR3.